This T cell receptor beta chain was recovered during a study of shared clonotypes between healthy human individuals. The CDR3 runs 14 residues. Germline V CDR1 and CDR2: WSHSY, SAAADI. V gave up 7 bases and J gave up 0 bases, with 10 bases separating them. Once extracted for a subset, genomic DNA was divided evenly among several immunoSEQ plates. This table comes from immunoSEQ multiplex PCR, and its TCRdb copy is limited to in-frame clones, with some not included. This sample has about 1.5 million clones; 98% occur once, and the top ten carry less than 0.55%. V usage is TRBV10-2 and J usage is TRBJ2-1; a possible D gene is TRBD1 (6 bases). The clonotype was recovered from a man aged 25-40 years in good health. Sample: naive CD4+ T cells sorted from blood. Subset noted: CD45RA+ positively selected. CDR3 sequence: CASMRGSSYNEQFF. In nucleotides, the CDR3 is TGCGCCAGCATGAGGGGGAGCTCCTACAATGAGCAGTTCTTC.